The source of this T cell receptor beta chain is a study of blood T cell repertoires in COVID-19. Generated by immunoSEQ multiplex PCR, the TCRdb table keeps only in-frame clones and is missing some. Of about 260,000 clones in the sample, roughly 86% are singletons; the top ten hold over 7.5%. Germline V gene sequence: CDR1 MNHEY, CDR2 SVGAGI. CDR3 length: 13 residues. V was pared by 5 bases and J by 6 bases, with 6 bases of the junction left unmatched. The receptor comes from a man aged 35-49 years who had recovered from COVID-19. The V and J genes are TRBV6-5 and TRBJ2-7; 8 bases agree with TRBD1. Sequencing was performed on peripheral blood. The CDR3 spells CASSIRTGREQYF. Written as DNA, the CDR3 is TGTGCCAGCAGTATACGGACAGGGCGCGAGCAGTACTTC.